The present T cell receptor beta chain was sequenced within a study of blood T cell repertoires in COVID-19. Study information: T cells, B-cell-depleted T cells, or PBMCs supplied cDNA or gDNA.

J was trimmed by 0 bases and V by 4 bases; bases with no gene match: 13. CDR1 is LGHNA and CDR2 is YNFKEQ in the germline V gene. The CDR3 is made up of 18 amino acids. The protocol was immunoSEQ multiplex PCR, while the TCRdb copy is restricted to in-frame clones and leaves out a portion. The table includes some 110,000 clones, about 74% detected once. The receptor was isolated from a man older than 75 with COVID-19, enrolled during active disease. The gene calls are TRBV4-2 and TRBJ1-1, with 8 bases identical to TRBD1. The material sequenced was peripheral blood. The DNA of the CDR3 is TGTGCCAGCAGCCCTGATCCCGGACAGGGTCTATTGAACACTGAAGCTTTCTTT. It translates to CASSPDPGQGLLNTEAFF.